Listed here are 7 T cell receptor beta chains from one sample, sequenced in a study of blood T cells in healthy people across ages. Alongside a J-beta primer mix, a sample-barcoded 5' primer served in a second PCR lasting about 7 to 12 cycles. One entry per CDR3 protein results from TCRdb running MiXCR on the 5' RACE reads. The table lists about 780,000 distinct CDR3 sequences, around half of them singletons, with 15% to 20% in the top ten. Sequencing was performed on blood. These receptors all stem from a man older than 75 in good health.

This clonotype was found a few times. Since a much larger clone is just one base distant, this may be a read error. This chain uses TRBV20-1 with TRBJ2-7; no definite D call. CDR1 is DFQATT, CDR2 SNEGSKA, per germline (reference sequence). CDR3 length: 12 amino acids. The CDR3 here is CSANDDSYGQYF. CDR3 nucleotide sequence: TGCAGTGCTAACGACGACTCCTACGGGCAGTACTTC.

This clonotype turned up a few times. The chain couples TRBV6-2 or TRBV6-3 to TRBJ2-5; weak D call: TRBD1 (6 bases). V was shortened by 7 bases and J by 1 base, with 19 bases between the two germline ends. CDR1 is MNHEY, CDR2 SVGEGT, per germline. The CDR3 loop spans 16 amino acids. The CDR3 sequence is CASILRPGHLQETQYF. As DNA, the CDR3 is TGTGCCAGCATCCTGCGCCCGGGACACCTCCAAGAGACCCAGTACTTC.

This chain joins TRBV15 and TRBJ2-5; no firm D call. V was trimmed by 0 bases and J by 5 bases, leaving 13 bases between them. The CDR3 extends over 15 amino acids. The germline CDR1 and CDR2 sequences are LNHNV and YYDKDF (reference sequence). The CDR3 nucleotides are TGTGCCACCAGCAGAGATTTAGGCCAGTGGGAGACCCAGTACTTC. Protein product: CATSRDLGQWETQYF. The complete variable domain, with remaining parts taken from reference TRBV15 and TRBJ2-5, reads DAMVIQNPRYQVTQFGKPVTLSCSQTLNHNVMYWYQQKSSQAPKLLFHYYDKDFNNEADTPDNFQSRRPNTSFCFLDIRSPGLGDTAMYLCATSRDLGQWETQYFGPGTRLLVL.

The CDR3 loop reads CSAEQDYEQYF. CDR3 DNA: TGCAGTGCTGAACAGGACTACGAGCAGTACTTC. This chain joins TRBV20-1 and TRBJ2-7, with a possible D match to TRBD1 (5 bases). V was shortened by 5 bases and J by 3 bases, with 8 bases between the two germline ends. Germline assignment: CDR1 DFQATT and CDR2 SNEGSKA (reference sequence). The CDR3 is 11 amino acids.

V gene TRBV6-1 combines with J gene TRBJ2-7; possible D gene TRBD1, 6 bases. The DNA matches TRBJ2-5 better at its end, which makes the J call doubtful. The CDR3 contains 14 residues. The V gene's germline CDR1 is MNHNS and CDR2 SASEGT. The CDR3 DNA sequence: TGTGCCAGCAGTGAAGCAGGACAGTCGGCGACCCAGTACTTC. This sequence encodes CASSEAGQSATQYF.

The chain combines TRBV2 with TRBJ1-1; TRBD1 is a possible D gene (6 bases). CDR1 is SNHLY and CDR2 is FYNNEI in the germline V gene. CDR3 length: 15 residues. The germline V and J ends were trimmed by 2 bases and 8 bases, with 18 bases remaining between them. CDR3 DNA: TGTGCCAGCAGTGAAAGAGGGCGGGGCAGGGGCGAAGCTTTCTTT. Amino acids: CASSERGRGRGEAFF.

This rearrangement joins TRBV20-1 to TRBJ2-4; D is perhaps TRBD1 (5 bases). The CDR3 extends over 12 amino acids. Germline CDR1 and CDR2: DFQATT and SNEGSKA (reference sequence). V was clipped by 4 bases and J by 6 bases, with 10 bases between them. The CDR3 nucleotides are TGCAGTGCTAAGCGCCAGGGAAACATTCAGTACTTC. Amino acid sequence: CSAKRQGNIQYF.